These 6 T cell receptor beta chains were sequenced from one sample in a study of neurological immune-mediated disorders. TCRdb processed the 5' RACE reads anew with MiXCR; each CDR3 protein has one entry. There are about 84,000 distinct CDR3 sequences in the sample; 10% occur only once, and about 1.8% lies in the top ten. Sequencing was done on a sample of PBMCs. Receptor source: a man aged 40-55 years in good health.

This clonotype was detected only a few times. The chain uses TRBV20-1 and TRBJ1-5; a possible D gene is TRBD1 (5 bases). V lost 0 bases and J lost 7, with 10 bases in between. The CDR3 is 13 amino acids. Per the germline V gene, CDR1 is DFQATT and CDR2 is SNEGSKA (reference sequence). The CDR3 DNA sequence: TGCAGTGCTAGAGAGGGGGTGGGCCAGCCCCAGCATTTT. This sequence encodes CSAREGVGQPQHF.

This clonotype showed up many times. J is TRBJ1-5 and V is TRBV5-1; no clear D. Trimming took 0 bases from V and 6 from J, leaving 10 bases between them. Germline V CDR1 and CDR2: SGHRS, YFSETQ. CDR3 length equals 14 residues. CDR3 nucleotide sequence: TGCGCCAGCAGCTTGGCCTCCGAGGGTCAGCCCCAGCATTTT. Its protein product is CASSLASEGQPQHF. Based on the CDR3 plus reference TRBV5-1 and TRBJ1-5, the full variable domain is KAGVTQTPRYLIKTRGQQVTLSCSPISGHRSVSWYQQTPGQGLQFLFEYFSETQRNKGNFPGRFSGRQFSNSRSEMNVSTLELGDSALYLCASSLASEGQPQHFGDGTRLSIL.

To note about this clonotype: At one of its ends the junction is not consistent with the germline gene, which may arise from a read error. J is TRBJ2-6 and V is TRBV7-9; a weak D match, TRBD1 (5 bases). This CDR3 is built from 15 residues. CDR1 and CDR2 from the germline V gene are SEHNR and FQNEAQ (reference sequence). The CDR3 here is CVSRFQGPGANVLTF. Here the CDR3 DNA reads TGTGTCAGCAGATTCCAGGGCCCTGGGGCCAACGTCCTGACTTTC.

This clonotype was counted once. An end of the junction does not agree with germline; a read error may underlie this. The CDR3 region has the DNA TGTGCCAGCAGCTTAAGCGTTCACATGAACACTGAAGATTTCTTT. It translates to CASSLSVHMNTEDFF. The rearrangement links TRBV7-3 to TRBJ1-1, with D unclear. The CDR3 totals 15 residues. Germline loops: CDR1 SGHTA, CDR2 FQGTGA.

This clonotype was observed a few times. The rearrangement links TRBV7-2 to TRBJ1-2; TRBD1 matches at 9 bases. The CDR3 is 14 amino acids. Germline loops: CDR1 SGHTA, CDR2 FQGNSA. Unmatched junction bases numbered 9, after V lost 6 bases and J lost 7 bases. The CDR3 loop reads CASRQGAQNGGYTF. The CDR3 bases are TGTGCCAGCAGACAGGGGGCGCAAAACGGTGGCTACACCTTC. Drawing the rest from reference TRBV7-2 and TRBJ1-2, the complete variable domain is GAGVSQSPSNKVTEKGKDVELRCDPISGHTALYWYRQSLGQGLEFLIYFQGNSAPDKSGLPSDRFSAERTGGSVSTLTIQRTQQEDSAVYLCASRQGAQNGGYTFGSGTRLTVV.

Turning to this clonotype: This may be a read error, as it is one base from a much larger clone. The J gene is TRBJ2-3, the V gene TRBV7-9; no definite D call. This CDR3 has 11 residues. The germline CDR1 and CDR2 sequences are SEHNR and FQNEAQ (reference sequence). The CDR3: CVSIGTDTQYF. The CDR3 nucleotides read TGTGTCAGCATAGGCACAGATACGCAGTATTTT.